A single sample is the source of the 14 T cell receptor beta chains below, sequenced in a study of T cells after yellow fever vaccination. In TCRdb, the 5' RACE reads were re-called with MiXCR into one record per CDR3 protein. The sample lists 40,000 to 50,000 distinct CDR3 sequences; 6.8% were seen once. This material consisted of CD8+ T cells not binding an NS4B(214-222) dextramer, sorted from PBMCs, taken 45 days after the yellow fever booster vaccination. These receptors came from a man under 40 who received the YFV17D yellow fever vaccine.

In the case of this clonotype: A clone one base away is much larger, so this may be a read error. The chain uses TRBV13 and TRBJ2-7, with no clear D. The CDR3 spans 14 residues. Germline CDR1 is PRHDT and CDR2 is FYEKMQ (reference sequence). The CDR3 region has the DNA TGTGCCAGCAGCGCTACGGACGAGCCCTACAAGCAGTACTTC. Translation: CASSATDEPYKQYF.

This clonotype came up many times. J is TRBJ1-2 and V is TRBV15; D not resolved. The CDR3 has 15 residues. The germline V gene encodes CDR1 LNHNV and CDR2 YYDKDF (reference sequence). V lost 0 bases, J lost 4 bases, and 12 bases lay in between. CDR3 DNA sequence: TGTGCCACCAGCAGAGATGGAGGAATAATCTATGGCTACACCTTC. Its translation: CATSRDGGIIYGYTF.

This clonotype has ten or more counts. The chain links TRBV24-1 to TRBJ2-7; unclear D gene. The CDR3 loop spans 11 amino acids. Trimming shortened V by 7 bases and J by 2 bases, and 5 bases separated the two germline ends. Germline values: CDR1 KGHDR, CDR2 SFDVKD. The CDR3 nucleotides are TGTGCCACCAGCCTCCCCTACGAGCAGTACTTC. Protein sequence: CATSLPYEQYF.

This clonotype came up many times. V gene TRBV6-5 combines with J gene TRBJ1-1; 7 nucleotides match TRBD1. CDR3 size: 13 residues. CDR1 is MNHEY and CDR2 is SVGAGI in the germline V gene. Trimming cost V 7 bases and J 7 bases; bases outside gene matches: 9. CDR3 amino acids: CASTGTETLEAFF. The DNA for the CDR3 is TGTGCCAGCACCGGGACAGAAACCCTTGAAGCTTTCTTT.

This clonotype was recorded many times. The rearrangement uses TRBV7-9 and TRBJ2-7; TRBD1 matches at 12 bases. This CDR3 is 13 amino acids long. V was pared by 8 bases and J by 6 bases, with 5 bases of the junction left unmatched. In germline, CDR1 is SEHNR, CDR2 FQNEAQ (reference sequence). The CDR3 sequence: CASLGQGASEQYF. As DNA, the CDR3 is TGTGCCAGCCTGGGACAGGGGGCCTCCGAGCAGTACTTC.

This clonotype was recorded many times. CDR3 DNA: TGCAGTGCTAGAGAACCGGGTCTAGGCACAGATACGCAGTATTTT. Residues: CSAREPGLGTDTQYF. The rearrangement links TRBV20-1 to TRBJ2-3; D unclear. The length of the CDR3 is 15 residues. V was cut by 0 bases and J by 1 base, with 11 bases left in between. Per germline, CDR1 DFQATT and CDR2 SNEGSKA (reference sequence).

This clonotype showed up many times. The CDR3 sequence: CASSLRLYGSYNEQFF. The CDR3 coding sequence is TGTGCCAGCAGCCTCCGACTATACGGCTCCTACAATGAGCAGTTCTTC. V and J are TRBV7-9 and TRBJ2-1, with a weak D call TRBD2 (5 bases). CDR1 and CDR2 from the germline V gene are SEHNR and FQNEAQ (reference sequence). This CDR3 is built from 16 residues. With 5 bases removed from V and 0 bases from J, the gap between germline ends came to 14 bases.

Ten or more counts support this clonotype. The rearrangement uses TRBV15 and TRBJ2-7; D is undetermined. The CDR3 has 14 amino acids. Germline CDR1 is LNHNV and CDR2 is YYDKDF (reference sequence). With 0 bases removed from V and 0 bases from J, the gap between germline ends came to 6 bases. In nucleotides, the CDR3 is TGTGCCACCAGCAGAGAAAAGAACTCCTACGAGCAGTACTTC. It is translated as CATSREKNSYEQYF. The full variable domain, with the rest looked up from reference TRBV15 and TRBJ2-7, is DAMVIQNPRYQVTQFGKPVTLSCSQTLNHNVMYWYQQKSSQAPKLLFHYYDKDFNNEADTPDNFQSRRPNTSFCFLDIRSPGLGDTAMYLCATSREKNSYEQYFGPGTRLTVT.

This clonotype was observed at least ten times. This chain links TRBV6-5 with TRBJ2-7, with TRBD2 identical over 10 bases. This CDR3 spans 18 amino acids. Trimming removed 6 bases from V and 3 bases from J; junction bases left unmatched: 17. The germline V gene encodes CDR1 MNHEY and CDR2 SVGAGI. The CDR3 nucleotides read TGTGCCAGCAGCTGGCGCCTAGCGGGGGCCAAGGAGGTCTACGAGCAGTACTTC. Residues: CASSWRLAGAKEVYEQYF.

This clonotype was counted at least ten times. The V call is TRBV7-2, the J call TRBJ1-3, with no clear D. This CDR3 is built from 13 residues. The V gene lost 5 bases and the J gene lost 4 bases, with 9 bases spanning the gap. CDR1 is SGHTA and CDR2 is FQGNSA in the germline V gene. The CDR3 nucleotides are TGTGCCAGCAGCAGCAGTACAGGAAACACCATATATTTT. Protein product: CASSSSTGNTIYF.

This clonotype was observed many times. The V call is TRBV30, the J call TRBJ2-1; a weak D match, TRBD1 (6 bases). Germline CDR1 and CDR2: GTSNPN and SVGIG (reference sequence). V was trimmed by 4 bases and J by 8 bases, leaving 12 bases between them. The CDR3 loop spans 12 amino acids. This CDR3 is CAWKQGLDEQFF. The CDR3 nucleotides are TGTGCCTGGAAGCAGGGGTTGGATGAGCAGTTCTTC.

This clonotype has at least ten counts. V usage is TRBV7-9 and J usage is TRBJ2-7; no firm D call. Germline V gene data show CDR1 as SEHNR and CDR2 as FQNEAQ (reference sequence). Trimming removed 10 bases from V and 3 bases from J, with 13 bases in between. The CDR3 sequence is 12 residues long. CDR3 sequence: CAIVSPSYEQYF. The CDR3 coding sequence is TGTGCCATAGTCTCTCCCAGCTACGAGCAGTACTTC.

In its sample, this clonotype was seen many times. Compared with germline, one end of the junction differs, possibly owing to a read error. This chain joins TRBV7-7 and TRBJ2-5, with TRBD2 as a possible D gene (5 bases). The CDR3 is 15 amino acids. In germline, CDR1 is SSHAT, CDR2 FNYEAQ (reference sequence). As DNA, the CDR3 is TGTGCTAGCAGCTCGTCGGACTTGGCACAAGAGACCCAGTACTTC. Translating it yields CASSSSDLAQETQYF.

This clonotype was seen only a few times. V gene TRBV5-1 combines with J gene TRBJ1-2; 11 bases are shared with TRBD1. The V gene end was trimmed by 3 bases and the J gene end by 7 bases; junction bases not matched to a gene: 8. This CDR3 contains 15 residues. Germline lookup yields CDR1 SGHRS and CDR2 YFSETQ. CDR3 coding DNA: TGCGCCAGCAGCTCAGAAGGGACAGGGGGGCTTGGCTACACCTTC. As protein: CASSSEGTGGLGYTF.